This T cell receptor beta chain was profiled in a study of control samples from healthy donors and cancer patients (TCRdb year 2020). Trimming costs V 4 bases and J 0 bases, and their ends lie 9 bases apart. Including cysteine and phenylalanine, the CDR3 has 15 amino acids. Only CDR3 DNA is held: 45 bases, read in frame from base 1. The germline V gene (reference sequence) yields LNHDA for CDR1 and SQIVND for CDR2. The library was made by the immunoSEQ multiplex PCR assay. Not all clones reach the TCRdb copy of this immuneACCESS table, which keeps in-frame sequences only. Checked studies attribute under half of the gap to unresolved V genes and leave the rest unexplained. This sample lists approximately 37,000 clones; approximately 90% were detected once. Roughly 4% of the sample rests with the top ten. This clone was seen only a few times. Its binding antigen is unknown. One base away there is no much larger clone; base qualities are not given.

Sequencing was done on a sample of blood. The receptor was derived from a woman between 50 and 59 years old in good health. This receptor chain uses TRBV19 and TRBJ1-4; the D gene lacks a confident call. Here is the DNA: TGTGCCAGTAGTAAACGATCGGCAACTAATGAAAAACTGTTTTTT. It translates to CASSKRSATNEKLFF.